This T cell receptor (beta chain) originates from a study of T cell responses to AZD1222 COVID-19 vaccine. CDR1 is SGHTA, CDR2 FQGNSA, per germline. V was pared by 4 bases and J by 12 bases, with 21 bases between. There are 14 residues in the CDR3. Second-dose intervals near 4 or 12 weeks were combined. TCRdb's copy holds only in-frame clones and misses some; the assay was immunoSEQ multiplex PCR. The sample consists of 90,000 or so clones, 75% to 90% of them appearing once. The rearrangement links TRBV7-2 to TRBJ1-2; D is uncertain. Specimen: peripheral blood, collected 28 days after the second AZD1222 dose. The clonotype originates from an adult who received the AZD1222 COVID-19 vaccine. The chain's CDR3 is CASSSTSMDPLDTF. CDR3 nucleotides: TGTGCCAGCAGCTCCACGTCAATGGACCCCCTAGACACCTTC. Combining the CDR3 with reference TRBV7-2 and TRBJ1-2 gives the whole variable domain GAGVSQSPSNKVTEKGKDVELRCDPISGHTALYWYRQSLGQGLEFLIYFQGNSAPDKSGLPSDRFSAERTGGSVSTLTIQRTQQEDSAVYLCASSSTSMDPLDTFGSGTRLTVV.